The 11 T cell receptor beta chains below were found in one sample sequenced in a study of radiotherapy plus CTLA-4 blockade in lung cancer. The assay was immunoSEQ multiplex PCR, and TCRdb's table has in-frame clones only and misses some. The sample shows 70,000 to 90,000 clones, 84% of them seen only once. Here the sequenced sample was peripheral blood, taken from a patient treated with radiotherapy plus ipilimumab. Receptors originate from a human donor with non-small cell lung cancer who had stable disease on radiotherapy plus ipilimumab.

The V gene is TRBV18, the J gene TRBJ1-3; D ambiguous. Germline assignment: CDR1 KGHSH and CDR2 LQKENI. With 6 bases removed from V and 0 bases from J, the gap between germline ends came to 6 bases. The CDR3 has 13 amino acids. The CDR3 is CASSRISGNTIYF. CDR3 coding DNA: TGTGCCAGCTCCCGAATCTCTGGAAACACCATATATTTT.

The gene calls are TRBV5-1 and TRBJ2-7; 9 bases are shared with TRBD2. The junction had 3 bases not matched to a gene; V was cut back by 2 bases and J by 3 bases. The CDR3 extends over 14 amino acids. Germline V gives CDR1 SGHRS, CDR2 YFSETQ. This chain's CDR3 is CASSLASGVYEQYF. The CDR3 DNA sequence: TGCGCCAGCAGCTTAGCTAGCGGGGTCTACGAGCAGTACTTC. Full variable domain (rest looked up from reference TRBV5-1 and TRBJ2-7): KAGVTQTPRYLIKTRGQQVTLSCSPISGHRSVSWYQQTPGQGLQFLFEYFSETQRNKGNFPGRFSGRQFSNSRSEMNVSTLELGDSALYLCASSLASGVYEQYFGPGTRLTVT.

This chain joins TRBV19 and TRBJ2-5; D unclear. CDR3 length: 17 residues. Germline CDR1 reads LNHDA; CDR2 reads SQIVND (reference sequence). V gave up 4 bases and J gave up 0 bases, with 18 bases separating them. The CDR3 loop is CASSTQSTHLYQETQYF. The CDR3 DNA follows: TGTGCCAGTAGTACCCAATCAACGCACCTGTACCAAGAGACCCAGTACTTC.

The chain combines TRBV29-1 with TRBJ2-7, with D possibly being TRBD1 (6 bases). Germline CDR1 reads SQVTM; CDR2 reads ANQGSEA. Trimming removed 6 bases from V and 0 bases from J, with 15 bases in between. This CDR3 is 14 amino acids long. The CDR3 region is CSVVRGEGSYEQYF. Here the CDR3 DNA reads TGCAGCGTGGTCAGGGGCGAGGGCTCCTACGAGCAGTACTTC.

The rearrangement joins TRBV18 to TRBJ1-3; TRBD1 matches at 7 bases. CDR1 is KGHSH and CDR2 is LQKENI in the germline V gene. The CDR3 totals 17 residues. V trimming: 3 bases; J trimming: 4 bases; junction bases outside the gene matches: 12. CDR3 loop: CASSPPLVRGRGNTIYF. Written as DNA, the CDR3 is TGTGCCAGCTCACCGCCCTTAGTGAGGGGGCGCGGAAACACCATATATTTT.

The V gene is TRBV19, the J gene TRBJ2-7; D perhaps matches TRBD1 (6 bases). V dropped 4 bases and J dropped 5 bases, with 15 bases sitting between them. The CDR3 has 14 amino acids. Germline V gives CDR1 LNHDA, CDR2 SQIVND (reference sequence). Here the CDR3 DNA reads TGTGCCAGTAGTAGGACAGTCCGGGCCCACGAGCAGTACTTC. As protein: CASSRTVRAHEQYF.

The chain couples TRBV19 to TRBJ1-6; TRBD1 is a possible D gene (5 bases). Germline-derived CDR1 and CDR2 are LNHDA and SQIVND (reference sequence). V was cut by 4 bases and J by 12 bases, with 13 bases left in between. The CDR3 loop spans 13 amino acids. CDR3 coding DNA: TGTGCCAGTAGTAGCCAGGGCCGGGGACCCCTCCACTTT. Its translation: CASSSQGRGPLHF.

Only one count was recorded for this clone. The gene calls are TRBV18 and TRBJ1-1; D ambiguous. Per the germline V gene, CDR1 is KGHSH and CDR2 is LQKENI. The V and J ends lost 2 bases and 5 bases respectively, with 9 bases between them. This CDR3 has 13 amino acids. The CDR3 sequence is CASSPSELTEAFF. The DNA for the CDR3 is TGTGCCAGCTCACCATCGGAGTTGACTGAAGCTTTCTTT. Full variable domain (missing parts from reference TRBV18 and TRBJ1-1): NAGVMQNPRHLVRRRGQEARLRCSPMKGHSHVYWYRQLPEEGLKFMVYLQKENIIDESGMPKERFSAEFPKEGPSILRIQQVVRGDSAAYFCASSPSELTEAFFGQGTRLTVV.

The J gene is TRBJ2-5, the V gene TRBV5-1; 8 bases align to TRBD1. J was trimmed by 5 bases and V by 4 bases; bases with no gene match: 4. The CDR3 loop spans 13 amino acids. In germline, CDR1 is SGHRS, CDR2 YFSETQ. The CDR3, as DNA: TGCGCCAGCAGCAGACAGGGGTGGGAGACCCAGTACTTC. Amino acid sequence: CASSRQGWETQYF.

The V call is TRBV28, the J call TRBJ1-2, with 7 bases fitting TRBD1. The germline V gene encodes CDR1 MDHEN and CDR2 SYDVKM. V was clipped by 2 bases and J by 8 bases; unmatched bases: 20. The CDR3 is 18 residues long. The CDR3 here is CASSLNGDRQKSNGGYTF. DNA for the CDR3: TGTGCCAGCAGTTTAAACGGGGACAGACAAAAATCAAATGGGGGCTACACCTTC.

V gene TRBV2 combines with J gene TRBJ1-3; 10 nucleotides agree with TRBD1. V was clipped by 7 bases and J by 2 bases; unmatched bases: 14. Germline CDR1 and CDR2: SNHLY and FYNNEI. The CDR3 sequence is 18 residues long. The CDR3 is CASTGQGFTLGAGNTIYF. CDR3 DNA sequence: TGTGCCAGCACGGGACAGGGGTTCACTTTGGGAGCTGGAAACACCATATATTTT.